These 17 T cell receptor beta chains were all obtained from the same sample, sequenced in a study of human thymus T cells. The table came from immunoSEQ multiplex PCR; TCRdb's copy has only in-frame clones and leaves some out. The data show about 50,000 clones, 85% to 95% seen once. The specimen was blood. The receptors stem from a girl younger than two with a congenital heart defect but otherwise immunologically healthy.

The rearrangement uses TRBV27 and TRBJ2-7, with 12 bases identical to TRBD2. V lost 4 bases and J lost 6; bases outside the gene matches: 7. Germline CDR1 and CDR2: MNHEY and SMNVEV (reference sequence). The CDR3 is 15 residues long. The CDR3 DNA follows: TGTGCCAGCAGTTCCGGACTAGCGGGATCAATCGAGCAGTACTTC. Its translation: CASSSGLAGSIEQYF.

On this clone: One end of the junction varies from germline; a read error may be responsible. The V call is TRBV7-7, the J call TRBJ1-2; 8 bases fit TRBD1. Germline CDR1 SSHAT, CDR2 FNYEAQ (reference sequence). CDR3 length: 14 amino acids. This chain's CDR3 is CASSLNRGSYGYTF. The CDR3 nucleotides read TGTGCTAGCAGCTTAAACAGGGGGTCCTATGGCTACACCTTC.

The chain links TRBV11-2 to TRBJ2-7, with D tentatively TRBD1 or TRBD2 (6 bases each). The CDR3 has 17 amino acids. The germline V gene encodes CDR1 SGHAT and CDR2 FQNNGV. V was clipped by 10 bases and J by 12 bases, with 37 bases between them. The CDR3 reads CAISSHDPTRRGTLGYF. CDR3 bases: TGTGCCATCTCCTCCCACGATCCGACTCGCCGGGGGACACTCGGGTACTTC.

The V call is TRBV9, the J call TRBJ2-6; D is ambiguous. Trimming stripped 3 bases from V and 4 bases from J, with 11 bases between. The V gene's germline CDR1 is SGDLS and CDR2 YYNGEE. This CDR3 comprises 15 residues. The CDR3: CASSGWGSGANVLTF. The DNA of the CDR3 is TGTGCCAGCAGCGGGTGGGGATCGGGGGCCAACGTCCTGACTTTC.

The chain has TRBV7-2 and TRBJ1-2; TRBD1 matches at 7 bases. Per germline, CDR1 SGHTA and CDR2 FQGNSA. The V gene end was trimmed by 2 bases and the J gene end by 6 bases; junction bases not matched to a gene: 9. The CDR3 runs 15 residues. The CDR3, as DNA: TGTGCCAGCAGCTTACGACAGGGAAGGTCAAATGGCTACACCTTC. Protein product: CASSLRQGRSNGYTF.

This clone showed up just a few times. V usage is TRBV2 and J usage is TRBJ1-1, with no clear D. Trimming pared 8 bases from V and 3 bases from J, leaving 7 bases between. The CDR3 length is 11 residues. Germline CDR1 SNHLY, CDR2 FYNNEI. CDR3 nucleotides: TGTGCCAGCGAAACCTACACTGAAGCTTTCTTT. Translated, it gives CASETYTEAFF.

The gene calls are TRBV7-9 and TRBJ1-2, with 7 bases identical to TRBD1. V gave up 6 bases and J gave up 5 bases; unmatched junction bases: 12. From germline, CDR1 is SEHNR and CDR2 FQNEAQ (reference sequence). This CDR3 has 15 residues. The CDR3, as DNA: TGTGCCAGCAGAGGGACAGACCATGATATTTATGGCTACACCTTC. Translated: CASRGTDHDIYGYTF.

The rearrangement links TRBV5-1 to TRBJ2-7; TRBD2 aligns across 8 bases. Germline CDR1 is SGHRS and CDR2 is YFSETQ. The J segment lost 5 bases and the V segment lost 2 bases, leaving 9 bases of the junction unmatched. This CDR3 contains 15 residues. In DNA, the CDR3 is TGCGCCAGCAGCTTTCTACGGGAGGGGGGGGACGAGCAGTACTTC. Amino acids: CASSFLREGGDEQYF.

The chain carries TRBV5-1 and TRBJ2-2; D call uncertain. V was clipped by 0 bases and J by 4 bases, with 19 bases between them. The CDR3 runs to 18 residues. Germline assignment: CDR1 SGHRS and CDR2 YFSETQ. CDR3 amino acids: CASSLGAIWSEGTGELFF. CDR3 DNA sequence: TGCGCCAGCAGCTTGGGGGCGATTTGGTCAGAAGGCACCGGGGAGCTGTTTTTT.

This clone was observed a few times. This chain connects TRBV6-4 to TRBJ2-2, with 13 bases identical to TRBD2. V lost 5 bases to trimming and J lost 2 bases; unmatched junction nucleotides: 2. The CDR3 contains 16 residues. The germline V gene has CDR1 MRHNA and CDR2 SNTAGT. The CDR3 region has the DNA TGTGCCAGCAGTCGACTAGCGGGAGGTAACACCGGGGAGCTGTTTTTT. As protein: CASSRLAGGNTGELFF.

The chain combines TRBV28 with TRBJ1-4; tentatively, D is TRBD1 (5 bases). Per germline, CDR1 MDHEN and CDR2 SYDVKM. The CDR3 length is 16 residues. The V end was cut by 0 bases, the J end by 4 bases, with 12 bases between. CDR3 protein: CASSLWPGGGNEKLFF. CDR3 bases: TGTGCCAGCAGTTTATGGCCCGGGGGTGGTAATGAAAAACTGTTTTTT.

The chain recombines TRBV18 with TRBJ2-7; 9 nucleotides agree with TRBD2. From germline, CDR1 is KGHSH and CDR2 LQKENI. This CDR3 has 15 residues. Losses at the gene ends were 3 bases for V and 3 bases for J; bases not matched to a gene: 6. CDR3 sequence reads: CASSPGAGGVYEQYF. In DNA, the CDR3 is TGTGCCAGCTCACCGGGCGCGGGGGGGGTCTACGAGCAGTACTTC. Combining the CDR3 with reference TRBV18 and TRBJ2-7 gives the whole variable domain NAGVMQNPRHLVRRRGQEARLRCSPMKGHSHVYWYRQLPEEGLKFMVYLQKENIIDESGMPKERFSAEFPKEGPSILRIQQVVRGDSAAYFCASSPGAGGVYEQYFGPGTRLTVT.

The chain combines TRBV7-2 with TRBJ1-2, with D uncertain. Trimming took off 5 bases at V and 8 bases at J, with 15 bases between the two ends. CDR1 is SGHTA and CDR2 is FQGNSA in the germline V gene. The CDR3 extends over 13 amino acids. The CDR3 DNA reads TGTGCCAGCAGCCGAGAAGGAGTGAGGGGCTACACCTTC. Amino acids: CASSREGVRGYTF.

V usage is TRBV11-2 and J usage is TRBJ1-1, with TRBD1 matching 8 bases. V dropped 3 bases and J dropped 5; count of bases not matched to a gene: 5. Germline CDR1 reads SGHAT; CDR2 reads FQNNGV. The CDR3 consists of 14 residues. CDR3 amino acids: CASSFRGQGTEAFF. In DNA, the CDR3 is TGTGCCAGCAGCTTCAGGGGGCAGGGGACTGAAGCTTTCTTT.

The V and J genes are TRBV9 and TRBJ2-1; D is uncertain. The CDR3 is made up of 19 amino acids. CDR1 SGDLS and CDR2 YYNGEE come from the germline V gene. The V end lost 0 bases, the J end lost 0 bases, and 19 bases lay between the germline ends. CDR3 amino acids: CASSVGLSFEVPSYNEQFF. The CDR3, as DNA: TGTGCCAGCAGCGTAGGCCTTTCCTTCGAAGTCCCCTCCTACAATGAGCAGTTCTTC.

The chain has TRBV7-8 and TRBJ2-3, with unresolved D. CDR3 size: 15 residues. Germline loops: CDR1 SGHVS, CDR2 FQNEAQ. V was cut by 1 base and J by 5 bases, with 13 bases left in between. The CDR3 spells CASSLDTGLGDTQYF. The CDR3 region has the DNA TGTGCCAGCAGCTTAGATACGGGCCTCGGAGATACGCAGTATTTT.

V and J are TRBV19 and TRBJ1-1; D ambiguous. Germline V gene data show CDR1 as LNHDA and CDR2 as SQIVND (reference sequence). V lost 3 bases, J lost 0 bases, and 5 bases lay in between. The CDR3 consists of 13 residues. The CDR3 region is CASSIRLNTEAFF. DNA for the CDR3: TGTGCCAGTAGTATTCGACTGAACACTGAAGCTTTCTTT.